The rows below give T cell receptor beta chains drawn from one sample of a study of T-cell memory formation after mild COVID-19. Each CDR3 protein is one row after TCRdb ran MiXCR on the 5' RACE reads. The sample consists of a few hundred thousand distinct CDR3 sequences, over 9% of them appearing once. The sequencing sample was made of PBMCs or a T cell subset sorted from them (not recorded which). These receptors were collected from a man younger than 35 who had mild COVID-19 (a few samples of this study predate the infection). Cell type and time point are not known. The CDR3 runs from the conserved cysteine through the conserved F or W. The D gene is left open where the match is weak. The size of a clone is reported for some rows only, either as once, few or many, or as a class for expanded clones.

clone_size j_call v_call d_call cdr3_aa cdr3_nt
many TRBJ2-2 TRBV24-1 TRBD1 CATSDTGDTGELFF TGTGCCACCAGTGATACAGGGGACACCGGGGAGCTGTTTTTT
many TRBJ2-2 TRBV6-2/TRBV6-3 NA CASIKSRRVGRTGELFF TGTGCCAGCATCAAAAGCCGCCGGGTGGGGCGCACCGGGGAGCTGTTTTTT
few TRBJ2-5 TRBV4-1 NA CASSQSGVQTQYF TGCGCCAGCAGCCAATCGGGGGTCCAGACCCAGTACTTC
many TRBJ1-1 TRBV12-3/TRBV12-4 NA CASRAPGRPNIIGTEAFF TGTGCCAGCAGAGCCCCGGGACGCCCGAACATTATAGGGACTGAAGCTTTCTTT
few TRBJ2-1 TRBV21-1 NA CASSSTAGQGYNEQFF TGTGCCAGCAGCAGCACCGCGGGACAGGGGTACAATGAGCAGTTCTTC
few TRBJ1-2 TRBV6-2/TRBV6-3 NA CASSKSSGTMGGYTF TGTGCCAGCAGTAAATCTTCCGGGACGATGGGTGGCTACACCTTC
once TRBJ1-1 TRBV7-9 NA CASSFRSGTTEAFF TGTGCCAGCAGCTTTAGATCCGGGACGACTGAAGCTTTCTTT
many TRBJ2-1 TRBV12-3/TRBV12-4 NA CASSFIRVEQFF TGTGCCAGCAGTTTTATCCGGGTAGAGCAGTTCTTC
many TRBJ1-5 TRBV12-3/TRBV12-4 TRBD1 CASSRDSSNQPQHF TGTGCCAGCAGTCGGGACAGTTCCAATCAGCCCCAGCATTTT
NA TRBJ1-5 TRBV20-1 NA CSARPTGQPQHF TGCAGTGCTCGCCCGACAGGTCAGCCCCAGCATTTT
many TRBJ2-2 TRBV5-1 TRBD2 CASSPRSGGAQTGELFF TGCGCCAGCAGCCCTAGGAGCGGGGGGGCCCAAACCGGGGAGCTGTTTTTT
many TRBJ1-5 TRBV24-1 NA CATSDLKGRRNQPQHF TGTGCCACCAGTGATTTGAAGGGTCGACGGAATCAGCCCCAGCATTTT
NA TRBJ1-6 TRBV5-1 TRBD1 CASSFRGGNSPLHF TGCGCCAGCAGCTTCAGGGGGGGTAATTCACCCCTCCACTTT
many TRBJ1-3 TRBV5-6 NA CASSFDNSGNTIYF TGTGCCAGCAGCTTCGACAACTCTGGAAACACCATATATTTT
many TRBJ2-5 TRBV5-1 NA CASSLATMRETQYF TGCGCCAGCAGCTTGGCCACGATGCGAGAGACCCAGTACTTC
many TRBJ2-6 TRBV15 NA CATSRARTSGANVLTF TGTGCCACCAGCAGAGCACGGACCTCTGGGGCCAACGTCCTGACTTTC
NA TRBJ2-7 TRBV27 NA CASSLRAEAYEQYF TGTGCCAGCAGTTTAAGGGCGGAGGCCTACGAGCAGTACTTC
few TRBJ1-2 TRBV11-2 NA CASRPGWGPYLENGYTF TGTGCCAGCAGACCTGGCTGGGGGCCCTACTTAGAGAATGGCTACACCTTC
few TRBJ2-1 TRBV5-1 TRBD2 CASRPAGGDYNEQFF TGCGCCAGCAGACCGGCCGGGGGGGATTACAATGAGCAGTTCTTC
NA TRBJ2-5 TRBV7-8 TRBD2 CASSLDPTSGETQYF TGTGCCAGCAGCTTGGATCCGACTAGCGGGGAGACCCAGTACTTC
NA TRBJ1-5 TRBV6-6 TRBD1 CASSRGTESNQPQHF TGTGCCAGCAGCAGGGGGACAGAGAGCAATCAGCCCCAGCATTTT
NA TRBJ2-5 TRBV14 NA CASRRYREEGEETQYF TGTGCCAGCAGACGGTACAGGGAAGAGGGCGAAGAGACCCAGTACTTC
NA TRBJ1-4 TRBV7-2 TRBD1 CASSLVLPGTANNEKLFF TGTGCCAGCAGCTTAGTGTTACCCGGGACAGCCAATAATGAAAAACTGTTTTTT
NA TRBJ1-1 TRBV27 NA CASSPGWGNTEAFF TGTGCCAGCAGTCCGGGTTGGGGTAACACTGAAGCTTTCTTT
many TRBJ1-1 TRBV5-1 NA CASSLLGNTEAFF TGCGCCAGCAGCTTGTTAGGGAACACTGAAGCTTTCTTT
many TRBJ2-4 TRBV10-3 TRBD1 CAISTTGGGNIQYF TGTGCCATCAGCACGACAGGGGGGGGAAACATTCAGTACTTC
NA TRBJ2-2 TRBV9 TRBD2 CASSVGGANSGELFF TGTGCCAGCAGCGTCGGGGGGGCCAACTCCGGGGAGCTGTTTTTT
few TRBJ1-1 TRBV24-1 NA CATSDKWNTEAFF TGTGCCACCAGTGATAAGTGGAACACTGAAGCTTTCTTT
few TRBJ1-2 TRBV5-6 NA CASSLARAGYTF TGTGCCAGCAGCTTGGCGAGGGCTGGCTACACCTTC
few TRBJ2-2 TRBV24-1 NA CATSENYREELFF TGTGCCACCAGTGAAAATTACAGGGAGGAGCTGTTTTTT
NA TRBJ2-2 TRBV6-5 NA CASSYFPKAGELFF TGTGCCAGCAGTTACTTCCCCAAGGCCGGGGAGCTGTTTTTT
NA TRBJ2-3 TRBV20-1 NA CSASRLAIPPDTQYF TGCAGTGCTAGTCGCCTGGCTATTCCCCCAGATACGCAGTATTTT
NA TRBJ2-3 TRBV7-9 TRBD1 CASSWTGASTDTQYF TGTGCCAGCAGCTGGACAGGGGCTAGCACAGATACGCAGTATTTT
NA TRBJ1-2 TRBV5-1 TRBD1 CASTRQGEDYGYTF TGCGCCAGCACCCGACAGGGCGAAGACTATGGCTACACCTTC
once TRBJ1-1 TRBV7-2 NA CASSPYGAGDEEAFF TGTGCCAGCAGCCCCTATGGGGCAGGTGATGAAGAAGCTTTCTTT
many TRBJ2-7 TRBV20-1 NA CSARSAGVSYEQYF TGCAGTGCTAGATCTGCCGGGGTCTCCTACGAGCAGTACTTC
few TRBJ2-3 TRBV5-1 TRBD1 CASSWTGPEDTQYF TGCGCCAGCAGCTGGACAGGTCCCGAAGATACGCAGTATTTT
few TRBJ2-3 TRBV6-2/TRBV6-3 TRBD2 CASGAGLVTDTQYF TGTGCCAGCGGAGCGGGGTTAGTCACAGATACGCAGTATTTT
many TRBJ2-7 TRBV5-6 NA CASSGTSYEQYF TGTGCCAGCAGCGGGACTTCCTACGAGCAGTACTTC
many TRBJ2-3 TRBV5-1 NA CASRLEGTDTQYF TGCGCCAGCAGACTGGAGGGCACAGATACGCAGTATTTT
NA TRBJ2-6 TRBV2 TRBD1 CASTEGTGYNGGANVLTF TGTGCCAGCACCGAGGGGACAGGGTATAACGGCGGGGCCAACGTCCTGACTTTC
few TRBJ1-6 TRBV5-1 NA CASSLELPGSSPLHF TGCGCCAGCAGCTTGGAGCTCCCCGGGAGTTCACCCCTCCACTTT
NA TRBJ2-7 TRBV5-4 TRBD1 CASRRGTGSPYEQYF TGTGCCAGCCGCCGGGGGACAGGGAGTCCCTACGAGCAGTACTTC
NA TRBJ1-2 TRBV4-1 NA CASSQGIGADYGYTF TGCGCCAGCAGCCAAGGGATAGGGGCAGACTATGGCTACACCTTC
many TRBJ1-3 TRBV7-2 TRBD1 CASSFGTGGTIYF TGTGCCAGCAGCTTTGGGACAGGGGGGACCATATATTTT
NA TRBJ2-5 TRBV7-2 TRBD2 CASSLVGGLASETQYF TGTGCCAGCAGCTTAGTGGGTGGACTAGCGTCAGAGACCCAGTACTTC
few TRBJ2-5 TRBV20-1 NA CSASRAGDESDF TGCAGTGCTAGTCGGGCAGGGGATGAAAGTGACTTC
many TRBJ2-7 TRBV27 NA CASSSRGVGPYEQYF TGTGCCAGCAGCTCTCGCGGGGTGGGGCCCTACGAGCAGTACTTC
few TRBJ2-5 TRBV3-1 NA CASSQVTVETQYF TGTGCCAGCAGCCAAGTGACTGTGGAGACCCAGTACTTC
NA TRBJ2-2 TRBV7-7 NA CASSPRDSDRTGELFF TGTGCTAGCAGCCCTCGGGACTCAGATCGGACCGGGGAGCTGTTTTTT
few TRBJ1-1 TRBV7-8 TRBD1 CASSFRGKGTEAFF TGTGCCAGCAGCTTCAGGGGGAAAGGCACTGAAGCTTTCTTT